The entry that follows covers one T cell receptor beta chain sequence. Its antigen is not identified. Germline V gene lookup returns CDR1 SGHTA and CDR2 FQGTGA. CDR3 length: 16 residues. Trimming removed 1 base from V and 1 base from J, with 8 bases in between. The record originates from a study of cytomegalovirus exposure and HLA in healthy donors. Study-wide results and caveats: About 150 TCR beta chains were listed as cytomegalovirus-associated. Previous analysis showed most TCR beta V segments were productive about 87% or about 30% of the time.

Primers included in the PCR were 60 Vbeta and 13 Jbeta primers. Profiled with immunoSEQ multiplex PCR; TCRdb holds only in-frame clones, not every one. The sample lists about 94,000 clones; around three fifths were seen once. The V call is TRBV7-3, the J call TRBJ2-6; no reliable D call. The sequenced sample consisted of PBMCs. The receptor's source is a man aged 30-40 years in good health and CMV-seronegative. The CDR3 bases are TGTGCCAGCAGCTTAAACTCTCGTTCTGGGGCCAACGTCCTGACTTTC. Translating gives CASSLNSRSGANVLTF.